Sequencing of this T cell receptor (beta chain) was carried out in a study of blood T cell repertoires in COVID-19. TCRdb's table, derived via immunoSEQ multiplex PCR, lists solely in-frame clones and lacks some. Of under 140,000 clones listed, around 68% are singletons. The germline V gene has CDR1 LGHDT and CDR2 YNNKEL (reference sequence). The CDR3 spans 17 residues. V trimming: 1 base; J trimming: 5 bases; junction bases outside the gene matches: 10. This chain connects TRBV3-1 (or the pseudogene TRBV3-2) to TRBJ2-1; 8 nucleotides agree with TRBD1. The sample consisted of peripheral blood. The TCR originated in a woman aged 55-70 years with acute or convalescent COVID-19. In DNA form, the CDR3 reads TGTGCCAGCAGCCAAGCAGGACAGGGAATAGGGCACAATGAGCAGTTCTTC. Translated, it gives CASSQAGQGIGHNEQFF.